This record concerns one TCR beta chain sequence. V was clipped by 3 bases and J by 11 bases, with 7 bases between them. In germline, CDR1 is SNHLY, CDR2 FYNNEI. The CDR3 loop spans 10 amino acids. In the study's own analysis: Amplification of reference gene primers provided the estimated nucleated cell counts. Profiled with immunoSEQ multiplex PCR; TCRdb holds only in-frame clones, not every one. The V and J calls and the clone size are those of that table, but D and trimming were determined from the DNA. The sample has roughly 670,000 clones, 80% to 90% seen once. The sample originates from a study of blood T cell repertoires in COVID-19. Study at large: Sites across the United States, Italy and Spain contributed samples from acute and convalescent COVID-19. In each case, the material was cDNA or gDNA derived from T cells, B-cell-depleted T cells, or PBMCs.

Sequencing was done on a sample of peripheral blood. The chain couples TRBV2 to TRBJ1-1; no firm D call. The sequence came from a woman younger than 30 with acute or convalescent COVID-19. This CDR3 is CASSEVAAFF. CDR3 DNA sequence: TGTGCCAGCAGTGAGGTTGCGGCTTTCTTT.